What follows describes a single TCR beta chain. Its antigen is undetermined. This sample was taken from a study of T cells in Graves' hyperthyroidism and ophthalmopathy. Study-wide results and caveats: Most thyroid clonotypes that were expanded above 0.001 also turned up in blood. The model's output predicted ophthalmopathy at a median of 6.5 months prior to onset.

Disease duration under 2 months; hyperthyroidism patients were aged 18 to 65. On the basis of clinical symptoms, serum thyroxine and TRAb, thyroid ultrasound and orbital computed tomography, diagnoses were made. CDR1 and CDR2 (germline): MNHEY, SVGAGI. V was shortened by 8 bases and J by 1 base, with 17 bases between the two germline ends. The CDR3 is made up of 16 amino acids. The investigators amplified TCR beta CDR3 regions from RNA transcripts. HTBI primers were the set used in a first-round RT-PCR of the TCR CDR3. Each CDR3 protein gets one entry after TCRdb re-called the multiplex PCR reads with MiXCR. This sample has about 740,000 distinct CDR3 sequences, with around 15% found just once.

Sequencing was done on a sample of blood. This clonotype originated in a young woman with Graves' hyperthyroidism. The chain has TRBV6-5 and TRBJ1-4; no firm D call. CDR3 residues: CASRNPPAGTNEKLFF. CDR3 sequence (DNA): TGTGCCAGCCGTAACCCCCCCGCGGGAACTAATGAAAAACTGTTTTTT.